A selection of T cell receptor beta chains follows, all from one sample in a study of cytomegalovirus exposure and HLA in healthy donors. Sequencing was performed with immunoSEQ multiplex PCR; in TCRdb, only in-frame clones are kept and a portion is missing. The repertoire includes about 160,000 clones, about 71% of them detected once, and roughly 3% sits in the top ten. The source material was PBMCs. The receptors were sampled from a woman aged 30 to 39 in good health and CMV-seronegative. CDR3s include the opening cysteine and the closing phenylalanine or tryptophan. A D gene is named only where the DNA matches it firmly. Where a row states a size, it is once, few, many or the class of an expanded clone; other rows omit it.

j_call d_call v_call clone_size cdr3_aa cdr3_nt
TRBJ1-2 NA TRBV13 NA CASSMGSNYGYTF TGTGCCAGCAGCATGGGCAGTAACTATGGCTACACCTTC
TRBJ2-1 TRBD1 TRBV5-4 once CASSHPGQGLAYNEQFF TGTGCCAGCAGCCACCCGGGACAGGGGTTGGCCTACAATGAGCAGTTCTTC
TRBJ1-3 NA TRBV7-9 NA CASREGAGNTIYF TGTGCCAGCAGAGAGGGTGCTGGGAACACCATATATTTT
TRBJ2-7 TRBD2 TRBV7-9 few CASSSSGRGTYEQYF TGTGCCAGCAGCTCGAGCGGGAGGGGCACCTACGAGCAGTACTTC
TRBJ2-2 NA TRBV2 NA CAIYTGELFF TGTGCCATCTACACCGGGGAGCTGTTTTTT
TRBJ2-5 TRBD2 TRBV6-6 NA CASGPTSGGAETQYF TGTGCCAGCGGCCCCACTAGCGGGGGGGCTGAGACCCAGTACTTC
TRBJ1-2 NA TRBV28 NA CASSLNDLTYGYTF TGTGCCAGCAGTTTAAATGACTTGACGTATGGCTACACCTTC
TRBJ2-7 NA TRBV28 few CASRPLPSGYEQYF TGTGCCAGCAGACCCCTCCCGTCAGGCTACGAGCAGTACTTC
TRBJ2-6 NA TRBV6-5 NA CASKPTSSGANVLTF TGTGCCAGCAAACCCACAAGTTCTGGGGCCAACGTCCTGACTTTC
TRBJ1-5 TRBD1 TRBV18 NA CASSVTGGEEQPQHF TGTGCCAGCTCGGTGACAGGGGGCGAGGAACAGCCCCAGCATTTT
TRBJ1-2 NA TRBV7-9 NA CASGRGENGYTF TGTGCCAGCGGGAGGGGCGAGAATGGCTACACCTTC
TRBJ2-1 NA TRBV7-2 NA CASSWTGTSQNEQFF TGTGCCAGCAGCTGGACAGGGACTAGCCAAAATGAGCAGTTCTTC
TRBJ2-7 TRBD1 TRBV5-1 NA CASSLEEDRGIREQYF TGCGCCAGCAGCTTAGAAGAGGACAGGGGTATTCGCGAGCAGTACTTC
TRBJ1-1 NA TRBV28 few CASVSLRNTEAFF TGTGCCAGCGTTTCCCTGAGGAACACTGAAGCTTTCTTT
TRBJ2-3 NA TRBV5-1 NA CASSLLGTDTQYF TGCGCCAGCAGTCTCCTAGGCACAGATACGCAGTATTTT
TRBJ1-1 NA TRBV27 NA CASRSRELNTEAFF TGTGCCAGCAGAAGCCGGGAGTTAAACACTGAAGCTTTCTTT
TRBJ2-7 TRBD1 TRBV7-9 NA CASEGDRKDEQYF TGTGCCAGCGAAGGGGACAGGAAGGATGAGCAGTACTTC
TRBJ2-1 TRBD1 TRBV7-9 NA CASRDRGRGEQFF TGTGCCAGCCGGGACAGGGGGCGGGGTGAGCAGTTCTTC
TRBJ2-2 NA TRBV5-1 NA CASSLGRRSDTGELFF TGCGCCAGCAGCTTGGGCAGGAGGTCGGACACCGGGGAGCTGTTTTTT